One sample yielded the 20 T cell receptor beta chains listed below, sequenced in a study of T cells after yellow fever vaccination. TCRdb passed the 5' RACE reads through MiXCR, listing each CDR3 protein once. Seen here are around 250,000 distinct CDR3 sequences, 6.9% observed once, and the top ten hold approximately 0.87%. Sequenced material: CD4+ T cells sorted from PBMCs, taken 15 days after the yellow fever booster vaccination. These receptors were taken from a man younger than 45 who received the YFV17D yellow fever vaccine.

This clonotype was detected only a few times. The V call is TRBV6-5, the J call TRBJ2-1; the D gene is possibly TRBD1 (6 bases). The germline V gene has CDR1 MNHEY and CDR2 SVGAGI. The V gene lost 5 bases and the J gene lost 12 bases, with 20 bases spanning the gap. The CDR3 consists of 14 residues. CDR3 DNA sequence: TGTGCCAGCAGTACTGGGATCTCAGGGGCAGTGCAGTTCTTC. The encoded protein is CASSTGISGAVQFF.

Here the CDR3 DNA reads TGTGCCAGCAGCTTAGCGGCCGGGACAGGGTCAGATACGCAGTATTTT. Translation: CASSLAAGTGSDTQYF. The chain carries TRBV7-2 and TRBJ2-3, with TRBD1 matching 9 bases. The V gene's germline CDR1 is SGHTA and CDR2 FQGNSA. The junction had 5 bases not matched to a gene; V was cut back by 0 bases and J by 4 bases. The CDR3 covers 16 residues. Looking up the rest from reference TRBV7-2 and TRBJ2-3 gives the full variable domain: GAGVSQSPSNKVTEKGKDVELRCDPISGHTALYWYRQSLGQGLEFLIYFQGNSAPDKSGLPSDRFSAERTGGSVSTLTIQRTQQEDSAVYLCASSLAAGTGSDTQYFGPGTRLTVL.

In this sample, this clonotype turned up a few times. The CDR3 region has the DNA TGTGCCAGCTCACCAAGGTCCCGGACGGCAAACGAGCAGTACTTC. Translating it yields CASSPRSRTANEQYF. This chain links TRBV18 with TRBJ2-7; D gene ambiguous. The CDR3 loop spans 15 amino acids. In germline, CDR1 is KGHSH, CDR2 LQKENI. Trimming removed 2 bases at V and 5 bases at J, with 16 bases between.

The table lists this clonotype with many counts. The chain recombines TRBV5-1 with TRBJ2-2, with D uncertain. The CDR3 runs to 13 residues. CDR1 and CDR2 from the germline V gene are SGHRS and YFSETQ. V dropped 4 bases and J dropped 4 bases, with 8 bases sitting between them. CDR3 in DNA: TGCGCCAGCAGCCTCGAGCGCACCGGGGAGCTGTTTTTT. Residues: CASSLERTGELFF.

The table lists this clonotype with a few counts. V usage is TRBV20-1 and J usage is TRBJ1-2; possible D gene TRBD1, 5 bases. This CDR3 contains 15 residues. In germline, CDR1 is DFQATT, CDR2 SNEGSKA (reference sequence). V was trimmed by 3 bases and J by 8 bases, leaving 22 bases between them. In DNA form, the CDR3 reads TGCAGTGCTAGCCCAGGGTCCCTTGTCCTCTCCGGCTACACCTTC. Its protein is CSASPGSLVLSGYTF.

This clonotype occurred a few times. J is TRBJ1-6 and V is TRBV27; D gene ambiguous. Germline values: CDR1 MNHEY, CDR2 SMNVEV (reference sequence). The length of the CDR3 is 17 residues. V was pared by 1 base and J by 13 bases, with 23 bases between. This chain's CDR3 is CASSLYPPVMEVRPLHF. In DNA, the CDR3 is TGTGCCAGCAGTTTATACCCCCCTGTGATGGAAGTTCGTCCCCTCCACTTT.

Turning to this clonotype: At one of its ends the junction is not consistent with the germline gene, which may arise from a read error. The chain carries TRBV5-1 and TRBJ1-2, with 7 bases lining up with TRBD1. CDR1 and CDR2 (germline): SGHRS, YFSETQ. This CDR3 region has 14 residues. Here the CDR3 reads CASRSGTADYPINF. For the CDR3, the DNA is TGCGCCAGCAGATCTGGGACAGCCGATTACCCAATCAACTTC.

Only a few counts were recorded for this clonotype. CDR3 protein: CASNRGLTMETQYF. The CDR3 DNA sequence: TGTGCCAGCAACAGAGGACTGACGATGGAGACCCAGTACTTC. This rearrangement joins TRBV7-2 to TRBJ2-5, with TRBD2 as a possible D gene (5 bases). The length of the CDR3 is 14 residues. Germline assignment: CDR1 SGHTA and CDR2 FQGNSA. The V end lost 7 bases, the J end lost 5 bases, and 17 bases lay between the germline ends.

The table lists this clonotype with a few counts. The chain joins TRBV18 to TRBJ2-5; 7 bases are a match to TRBD2. The CDR3 is 15 amino acids. Germline CDR1 reads KGHSH; CDR2 reads LQKENI. The J segment lost 1 base and the V segment lost 2 bases, leaving 4 bases of the junction unmatched. The CDR3 DNA reads as TGTGCCAGCTCACCAAGGCCTAGCGGCCAAGAGACCCAGTACTTC. Protein product: CASSPRPSGQETQYF.

This clonotype has ten or more counts. This chain uses TRBV7-2 with TRBJ2-3, with TRBD2 matching 9 bases. The CDR3 spans 15 residues. Germline V lookup: CDR1 SGHTA, CDR2 FQGNSA. V lost 5 bases, J lost 3 bases, and 6 bases stayed unmatched. CDR3 region: CASSGREGGTDTQYF. The DNA of the CDR3 is TGTGCCAGCAGCGGGCGGGAGGGGGGTACAGATACGCAGTATTTT.

This clonotype was counted only a few times. The chain recombines TRBV5-1 with TRBJ2-7; 14 nucleotides line up with TRBD2. Trimming removed 6 bases from V and 4 bases from J; junction bases left unmatched: 3. This CDR3 spans 14 amino acids. Per germline, CDR1 SGHRS and CDR2 YFSETQ. CDR3 amino acids: CASTGTSGSYEQYF. The CDR3 nucleotides read TGCGCCAGCACCGGGACTAGCGGGAGTTACGAGCAGTACTTC.

A few counts support this clonotype. The chain employs TRBV4-3 and TRBJ2-1, with TRBD2 matching 7 bases. Germline-derived CDR1 and CDR2 are LGHNA and YSLEER. V trimming: 0 bases; J trimming: 5 bases; junction bases outside the gene matches: 7. The CDR3 consists of 16 residues. Here the CDR3 reads CASSQEVGRANNEQFF. CDR3 DNA sequence: TGCGCCAGCAGCCAAGAGGTGGGGAGGGCAAACAATGAGCAGTTCTTC.

This clonotype was counted only a few times. The rearrangement uses TRBV24-1 and TRBJ2-5; TRBD1 matches 9 bases. This CDR3 is built from 15 residues. Germline V gives CDR1 KGHDR, CDR2 SFDVKD. J was trimmed by 2 bases and V by 2 bases; bases with no gene match: 2. DNA of the CDR3: TGTGCCACCAGTGATTCCGGGACAGGGCAAGAGACCCAGTACTTC. It codes for CATSDSGTGQETQYF.

This clonotype showed up just a few times. J is TRBJ2-1 and V is TRBV29-1; D possibly corresponds to TRBD2 (5 bases). CDR1 and CDR2 from the germline V gene are SQVTM and ANQGSEA. This CDR3 is built from 13 residues. The V gene lost 5 bases and the J gene lost 7 bases, with 15 bases spanning the gap. The DNA for the CDR3 is TGCAGCGTTACAAAACTAGATCAAAATGAGCAGTTCTTC. This encodes CSVTKLDQNEQFF.

On this clonotype: Relative to the germline gene, one junction end is altered; a read error may explain this. CDR3 region: CASSEGNGGHWAF. The CDR3 coding sequence is TGTGCCAGCAGTGAAGGAAACGGGGGGCACTGGGCTTTC. The V and J genes are TRBV6-1 and TRBJ2-6; TRBD2 might be the D (7 bases). Germline V lookup: CDR1 MNHNS, CDR2 SASEGT. This CDR3 is built from 13 residues.

V usage is TRBV9 and J usage is TRBJ2-3, with D perhaps TRBD1 (5 bases). Trimming took 4 bases from V and 0 from J, leaving 9 bases between them. Germline V gene lookup returns CDR1 SGDLS and CDR2 YYNGEE. The CDR3 is 14 residues long. The CDR3 sequence: CASSPRQSTDTQYF. Here the CDR3 DNA reads TGTGCCAGCAGCCCTAGACAGAGCACAGATACGCAGTATTTT. Full variable domain (outside the CDR3, taken from reference TRBV9 and TRBJ2-3): DSGVTQTPKHLITATGQRVTLRCSPRSGDLSVYWYQQSLDQGLQFLIQYYNGEERAKGNILERFSAQQFPDLHSELNLSSLELGDSALYFCASSPRQSTDTQYFGPGTRLTVL.

This clonotype was observed a handful of times. This chain links TRBV2 with TRBJ1-1; D is uncertain. There are 13 residues in the CDR3. V was pared by 7 bases and J by 5 bases, with 14 bases between. The germline V gene has CDR1 SNHLY and CDR2 FYNNEI. CDR3 loop: CASTFEGKTEAFF. DNA of the CDR3: TGTGCCAGCACATTCGAAGGAAAAACTGAAGCTTTCTTT.

The chain combines TRBV11-2 with TRBJ2-7, with TRBD2 identical over 9 bases. The CDR3 is made up of 14 amino acids. In germline, CDR1 is SGHAT, CDR2 FQNNGV. V was clipped by 5 bases and J by 6 bases; unmatched bases: 8. The CDR3 loop reads CASSRVAGVGEQYF. CDR3 bases: TGTGCCAGCAGCAGAGTAGCGGGAGTTGGCGAGCAGTACTTC.

This clonotype was recorded at least ten times. This rearrangement joins TRBV20-1 to TRBJ2-7; TRBD2 agrees at 10 bases. The CDR3 totals 14 residues. Germline V gene lookup returns CDR1 DFQATT and CDR2 SNEGSKA (reference sequence). V shed 4 bases, J shed 0 bases, and the junction held 3 bases outside the gene matches. Written as DNA, the CDR3 is TGCAGTGCTACAGGACTAGCGGACTCCTACGAGCAGTACTTC. Residues: CSATGLADSYEQYF.

The genes are TRBV24-1 and TRBJ2-5, with 8 positions matching TRBD1. The junction had 7 bases not matched to a gene; V was cut back by 5 bases and J by 9 bases. From germline, CDR1 is KGHDR and CDR2 SFDVKD. This CDR3 region has 13 residues. The CDR3 loop is CATSGTGGMAQYF. DNA of the CDR3: TGTGCCACCAGTGGAACAGGGGGAATGGCCCAGTACTTC.